This T cell receptor beta chain was sequenced in a study of T cell responses to AZD1222 COVID-19 vaccine. Assay: immunoSEQ multiplex PCR; the TCRdb copy retains only in-frame clones and omits some. The sample yields approximately 20,000 clones, around 82% seen once. The CDR3 contains 18 residues. With 2 bases removed from V and 1 base from J, the gap between germline ends came to 17 bases. Germline-derived CDR1 and CDR2 are KGHSH and LQKENI. The V call is TRBV18, the J call TRBJ2-2; perhaps TRBD2 as D (6 bases). The origin of this receptor is an adult in good health. Sequences were derived from peripheral blood, sampled on day 0 of AZD1222 vaccination. CDR3 DNA: TGTGCCAGCTCACCAGTTTATCGGGGGAGATGGAACACCGGGGAGCTGTTTTTT. The encoded protein is CASSPVYRGRWNTGELFF.